The next 13 T cell receptor beta chains were all read from a single sample in a study of T cells in Graves' hyperthyroidism and ophthalmopathy. Amplification of TCR beta CDR3 regions was performed using RNA transcripts as template. Primed by the HTBI set, a first-round RT-PCR was run on the TCR CDR3. TCRdb re-called the multiplex PCR reads with MiXCR, one entry per CDR3 protein. The data contain about 59,000 distinct CDR3 sequences, around 50% of them singletons. The specimen sequenced was blood. The source is a woman aged 55-69 years with Graves' ophthalmopathy.

This clonotype has a count of ten or more. The J gene is TRBJ2-2, the V gene TRBV19, with unresolved D. The CDR3 spans 13 residues. CDR1 and CDR2 (germline): LNHDA, SQIVND (reference sequence). Between the trimmed V and J ends, which lost 0 bases and 3 bases, there was a span of 2 bases. CDR3 DNA: TGTGCCAGTAGTATAGATGACACCGGGGAGCTGTTTTTT. This encodes CASSIDDTGELFF.

V gene TRBV10-1 combines with J gene TRBJ2-1; D gene ambiguous. The CDR3 covers 12 residues. Germline V gene data show CDR1 as WNHNN and CDR2 as SYGVQD (reference sequence). The V and J ends lost 4 bases and 5 bases respectively, with 6 bases between them. CDR3 protein: CASSVGNNEQFF. DNA of the CDR3: TGCGCCAGCAGTGTAGGAAACAATGAGCAGTTCTTC.

Details on this clonotype: Given the absence of the conserved phenylalanine or tryptophan at the CDR3 end, a read error is likely. The V and J genes are TRBV5-1 and TRBJ2-1, with no clear D. The V gene's germline CDR1 is SGHRS and CDR2 YFSETQ. This CDR3 has 15 amino acids. In nucleotides, the CDR3 is TGTGCCAGCAGCCAAGAGGCCAGCTCCTACAATGAGCAGTTCCTC. It codes for CASSQEASSYNEQFL.

Many counts were recorded for this clonotype. The chain couples TRBV6-1 to TRBJ2-3; D is perhaps TRBD2 (6 bases). Germline V CDR1 and CDR2: MNHNS, SASEGT. Trimming stripped 5 bases from V and 0 bases from J, with 9 bases between. This CDR3 comprises 14 residues. The CDR3 reads CASSPGTSTDTQYF. CDR3 in DNA: TGTGCCAGCAGTCCCGGGACTAGCACAGATACGCAGTATTTT.

The sample holds one count of this clonotype. The rearrangement links TRBV20-1 to TRBJ2-1; 10 bases align to TRBD2. Losses at the gene ends were 6 bases for V and 7 bases for J; bases not matched to a gene: 3. This CDR3 contains 12 residues. Per germline, CDR1 DFQATT and CDR2 SNEGSKA (reference sequence). The CDR3, as DNA: TGCAGTGCCCCGGGACTAGCGAATGAGCAGTTCTTC. This gives the protein CSAPGLANEQFF.

As regards this clonotype: A clone one base away is much larger, so this may be a read error. The CDR3 is CASLPGGVDTQYF. The CDR3 DNA is TGTGCCAGCTTACCCGGCGGGGTAGATACGCAGTATTTT. The chain has TRBV18 and TRBJ2-3, with D possibly being TRBD2 (6 bases). Trimming pared 7 bases from V and 5 bases from J, leaving 13 bases between. There are 13 residues in the CDR3. Germline values: CDR1 KGHSH, CDR2 LQKENI.

By share of the sample, this clonotype is medium-sized (0.01 to 0.1%). This chain uses TRBV7-3 with TRBJ1-6; D not resolved. The CDR3 sequence is 13 residues long. Trimming removed 3 bases at V and 9 bases at J, with 9 bases between. CDR1 is SGHTA, CDR2 FQGTGA, per germline. The CDR3 DNA reads TGTGCCAGCAGCTTGGACCGCTCTTCACCCCTCCACTTT. This translates into CASSLDRSSPLHF.

The chain is built from TRBV7-9 and TRBJ2-7; D might be TRBD1 or TRBD2, each matching 5 bases. CDR1 and CDR2 from the germline V gene are SEHNR and FQNEAQ (reference sequence). Trimming left V 3 bases short and J 3 bases short, with 9 bases between. This CDR3 contains 13 residues. The CDR3 spells CASSFGTFYEQYF. The CDR3 DNA sequence: TGTGCCAGCAGCTTTGGGACGTTCTACGAGCAGTACTTC.

This chain uses TRBV9 with TRBJ1-4, with D perhaps matching TRBD1 (6 bases). CDR1 is SGDLS, CDR2 YYNGEE, per germline. This CDR3 spans 16 amino acids. The V end lost 0 bases, the J end lost 7 bases, and 16 bases lay between the germline ends. CDR3 bases: TGTGCCAGCAGCGTAGGCTCCCGGGGGGCAGGTGAAAAACTGTTTTTT. It specifies CASSVGSRGAGEKLFF.

This chain links TRBV7-9 with TRBJ2-1; D gene uncertain. In germline, CDR1 is SEHNR, CDR2 FQNEAQ (reference sequence). This CDR3 is built from 15 residues. The V end lost 4 bases, the J end lost 6 bases, and 16 bases lay between the germline ends. In DNA, the CDR3 is TGTGCCAGCAGCTATGTGATACGGCTCCTCAATGAGCAGTTCTTC. As protein: CASSYVIRLLNEQFF.

The chain is built from TRBV12-3 or TRBV12-4 and TRBJ1-4, with 7 bases aligning to TRBD1. The J segment lost 8 bases and the V segment lost 8 bases, leaving 17 bases of the junction unmatched. This CDR3 comprises 16 residues. In nucleotides, the CDR3 is TGTGCCAGCCGGACAGGCGGGCCGTTCCTTGTAGAAAAACTGTTTTTT. Translation gives CASRTGGPFLVEKLFF.

The CDR3 sequence: CASSEPGQGLGIQYF. As DNA, the CDR3 is TGTGCCAGCAGTGAACCTGGACAGGGGCTGGGCATTCAGTACTTC. V gene TRBV25-1 combines with J gene TRBJ2-4; 9 bases are shared with TRBD1. Germline-derived CDR1 and CDR2 are MGHDK and SYGVNS. The J segment lost 9 bases and the V segment lost 2 bases, leaving 8 bases of the junction unmatched. This CDR3 is built from 15 residues. Full variable domain (outside the CDR3, taken from reference TRBV25-1 and TRBJ2-4): EADIYQTPRYLVIGTGKKITLECSQTMGHDKMYWYQQDPGMELHLIHYSYGVNSTEKGDLSSESTVSRIRTEHFPLTLESARPSHTSQYLCASSEPGQGLGIQYFGAGTRLSVL.

J is TRBJ2-2 and V is TRBV9; TRBD1 matches 9 bases. V lost 4 bases and J lost 1; bases outside the gene matches: 5. The CDR3 totals 16 residues. Germline CDR1 SGDLS, CDR2 YYNGEE. This CDR3 is CASSFGQGKNTGELFF. The CDR3 DNA sequence: TGTGCCAGCAGCTTCGGACAGGGGAAGAACACCGGGGAGCTGTTTTTT.